Shown below are 21 T cell receptor beta chains from a single sample sequenced in a study of response to subunit inactivated influenza vaccine. TCRdb reanalysed the RT-PCR reads using MiXCR and keeps one entry per CDR3 protein. This table holds approximately 300,000 distinct CDR3 sequences, approximately 20% found once. The specimen comprised PBMCs from blood, sampled less than 22 months after vaccination. The source of these receptors is a man aged 50-75 years who received an inactivated influenza vaccine.

Points on this clonotype: This CDR3 is missing its conserved last phenylalanine or tryptophan, likely due to a read error. The V call is TRBV6-5, the J call TRBJ1-2; D call uncertain. Deletions cut 4 bases from V and 3 bases from J, with 9 bases between. Germline-derived CDR1 and CDR2 are MNHEY and SVGAGI. The CDR3 is made up of 13 amino acids. The DNA of the CDR3 is TGTGCCAGCAGTTTGACATCGGACTATGGCTACACCTGC. It translates to CASSLTSDYGYTC.

Written as DNA, the CDR3 is TGTGCCAGCAGCTCCGATTGGGATACGCAGTATTTT. Translation gives CASSSDWDTQYF. V is TRBV11-2 and J is TRBJ2-3; no clear D. The CDR3 is 12 residues long. Trimming left V 4 bases short and J 6 bases short, with 8 bases between. Per the germline V gene, CDR1 is SGHAT and CDR2 is FQNNGV.

The chain carries TRBV28 and TRBJ2-5; a possible D gene is TRBD1 (6 bases). The CDR3 runs 15 residues. CDR1 and CDR2 from the germline V gene are MDHEN and SYDVKM. Between the trimmed V and J ends, which lost 7 bases and 3 bases, there was a span of 18 bases. The CDR3 bases are TGTGCCAGCATTTGGATCGACAGGAGGAAAGAGACCCAGTACTTC. Encoded protein: CASIWIDRRKETQYF.

CDR3 in DNA: TGCAGTGCTAGAGATCCCCGGGAAAGCTCCTATAATTCACCCCTCCACTTT. It yields the protein CSARDPRESSYNSPLHF. This chain connects TRBV20-1 to TRBJ1-6; D gene unclear. With 0 bases removed from V and 0 bases from J, the gap between germline ends came to 12 bases. The CDR3 has 17 residues. Germline V gene sequence: CDR1 DFQATT, CDR2 SNEGSKA (reference sequence).

The chain couples TRBV5-6 to TRBJ2-7; 9 bases are shared with TRBD1. The CDR3 is 14 amino acids. V gave up 4 bases and J gave up 3 bases; unmatched junction bases: 5. CDR1 SGHDT and CDR2 YYEEEE come from the germline V gene. CDR3 coding DNA: TGTGCCAGCAGCCCGTGGGACAGGGACTACGAGCAGTACTTC. Residues: CASSPWDRDYEQYF.

V usage is TRBV5-4 and J usage is TRBJ2-3; TRBD2 agrees at 7 bases. CDR1 and CDR2 from the germline V gene are SGHNT and YYREEE (reference sequence). Germline trimming cut 6 bases from V and 0 bases from J; bases unmatched to any gene: 10. The CDR3 runs to 16 residues. In nucleotides, the CDR3 is TGTGCCAGCAACGCGAAAGCGGGGACTAGCACAGATACGCAGTATTTT. Protein sequence: CASNAKAGTSTDTQYF.

This clonotype was detected many times. V and J are TRBV29-1 and TRBJ1-1; D may be TRBD1 (5 bases). The germline gives CDR1 SQVTM, CDR2 ANQGSEA. V lost 2 bases and J lost 3, with 10 bases in between. This CDR3 spans 13 amino acids. The CDR3 region is CSVERQFYTEAFF. The CDR3 nucleotides read TGCAGCGTTGAACGACAGTTTTACACTGAAGCTTTCTTT.

This clonotype has only a few counts. The V and J genes are TRBV29-1 and TRBJ1-2; D may be TRBD1 (5 bases). There are 11 residues in the CDR3. The V end lost 7 bases, the J end lost 7 bases, and 13 bases lay between the germline ends. CDR1 is SQVTM and CDR2 is ANQGSEA in the germline V gene. CDR3 DNA: TGCAGCGCTCGCTCCACAGGTGGCTACACCTTC. It is translated as CSARSTGGYTF.

The chain combines TRBV25-1 with TRBJ2-5, with a possible D match to TRBD1 (6 bases). With 5 bases removed from V and 6 bases from J, the gap between germline ends came to 19 bases. The germline V gene has CDR1 MGHDK and CDR2 SYGVNS. The CDR3 runs 15 residues. Written as DNA, the CDR3 is TGTGCCAGCAGTATCCGTCTGGGGGCTGGGAAGACCCAGTACTTC. This codes for CASSIRLGAGKTQYF.

This sequence joins TRBV4-2 and TRBJ1-1, with 7 bases aligning to TRBD1. The CDR3 consists of 14 residues. V was clipped by 5 bases and J by 0 bases; unmatched bases: 3. In germline, CDR1 is LGHNA, CDR2 YNFKEQ. For the CDR3, the DNA is TGTGCCAGCAGCATACAGGGGATGAACACTGAAGCTTTCTTT. Translated, it gives CASSIQGMNTEAFF.

J is TRBJ2-3 and V is TRBV4-3; D is possibly TRBD1 (5 bases). Germline V gene data show CDR1 as LGHNA and CDR2 as YSLEER. This CDR3 is 19 amino acids long. V lost 1 base and J 2 bases, leaving 22 bases between the germline ends. CDR3 coding DNA: TGCGCCAGCAGCCAAGTCTTGCGTAATAATCAGGGTTACACAGATACGCAGTATTTT. This codes for CASSQVLRNNQGYTDTQYF.

In its sample, this clonotype was seen a few times. The chain uses TRBV20-1 and TRBJ2-4; 8 bases map to TRBD1. Germline values: CDR1 DFQATT, CDR2 SNEGSKA (reference sequence). This CDR3 has 15 residues. V dropped 3 bases and J dropped 5; count of bases not matched to a gene: 9. The CDR3 sequence is CSASVSRRGQNIQYF. The CDR3 coding sequence is TGCAGTGCTAGCGTGAGCCGCAGGGGGCAAAACATTCAGTACTTC.

In its sample, this clonotype was seen a few times. This chain links TRBV20-1 with TRBJ2-2, with 9 bases identical to TRBD1. The CDR3 length is 15 residues. V dropped 3 bases and J dropped 6; count of bases not matched to a gene: 8. Germline V gene sequence: CDR1 DFQATT, CDR2 SNEGSKA (reference sequence). CDR3 bases: TGCAGTGCTAGTCACAGGGGGCGCAGAGCCGGGGAGCTGTTTTTT. Protein product: CSASHRGRRAGELFF.

The V and J genes are TRBV4-3 and TRBJ2-5, with no clear D. The CDR3 spans 17 residues. The germline gives CDR1 LGHNA, CDR2 YSLEER. The V end was cut by 0 bases, the J end by 3 bases, with 17 bases between. DNA for the CDR3: TGCGCCAGCAGCCAAGATCTCGCTCCAAAGGCGAAAGAGACCCAGTACTTC. Translated, it gives CASSQDLAPKAKETQYF.

V gene TRBV6-2 or TRBV6-3 combines with J gene TRBJ1-4, with D unresolved. The V gene's germline CDR1 is MNHEY and CDR2 SVGEGT. The CDR3 runs to 12 residues. V was trimmed by 2 bases and J by 12 bases, leaving 10 bases between them. CDR3 nucleotide sequence: TGTGCCAGCAGTTACGGAAGCCTAGAACTGTTTTTT. Amino acids: CASSYGSLELFF.

This clonotype was picked up many times. The chain employs TRBV3-1 and TRBJ2-7; D gene ambiguous. Germline lookup yields CDR1 LGHDT and CDR2 YNNKEL (reference sequence). The V end lost 1 base, the J end lost 4 bases, and 5 bases lay between the germline ends. The CDR3 has 12 residues. The CDR3, as DNA: TGTGCCAGCAGCCAAGTGGGGTACGAGCAGTACTTC. It yields the protein CASSQVGYEQYF.

This clonotype was seen at least ten times. The V call is TRBV29-1, the J call TRBJ1-1; 8 bases match TRBD1. The CDR3 is 11 residues long. Trimming at V came to 3 bases and at J to 11 bases, leaving 5 bases not matched to a gene. CDR1 is SQVTM, CDR2 ANQGSEA, per germline. CDR3 DNA sequence: TGCAGCGTTGACGGACAGGGATCGGCTTTCTTT. It is translated as CSVDGQGSAFF.

This clonotype was seen a few times. The gene calls are TRBV7-2 and TRBJ2-7; D gene ambiguous. V shed 6 bases and J shed 0 bases, with 9 bases lying between them. The CDR3 covers 13 residues. Germline V gene lookup returns CDR1 SGHTA and CDR2 FQGNSA. CDR3 region: CASRSPASYEQYF. In nucleotides, the CDR3 is TGTGCCAGCAGGTCCCCGGCCTCCTACGAGCAGTACTTC.

This chain links TRBV7-2 with TRBJ1-2, with TRBD1 identical over 8 bases. V lost 0 bases to trimming and J lost 7 bases; unmatched junction nucleotides: 7. The germline gives CDR1 SGHTA, CDR2 FQGNSA. The CDR3 is made up of 15 amino acids. The CDR3 region has the DNA TGTGCCAGCAGCTTAGCAAGGCAGGGGGCGCTTGGCTACACCTTC. Its translation is CASSLARQGALGYTF. Looking up the rest from reference TRBV7-2 and TRBJ1-2 gives the full variable domain: GAGVSQSPSNKVTEKGKDVELRCDPISGHTALYWYRQSLGQGLEFLIYFQGNSAPDKSGLPSDRFSAERTGGSVSTLTIQRTQQEDSAVYLCASSLARQGALGYTFGSGTRLTVV.

The V gene is TRBV7-2, the J gene TRBJ2-3; 8 bases match TRBD2. The CDR3 spans 15 residues. Trimming removed 4 bases from V and 1 base from J; junction bases left unmatched: 4. Per germline, CDR1 SGHTA and CDR2 FQGNSA. CDR3 nucleotide sequence: TGTGCCAGCAGCTGGAAAGCGGGAGGCACAGATACGCAGTATTTT. It yields the protein CASSWKAGGTDTQYF.

This clonotype was counted only a few times. The chain is built from TRBV3-1 and TRBJ1-2, with D maybe TRBD1 (5 bases). Between the trimmed V and J ends, which lost 5 bases and 4 bases, there was a span of 11 bases. Germline CDR1 and CDR2: LGHDT and YNNKEL (reference sequence). The CDR3 is 13 residues long. As DNA, the CDR3 is TGTGCCAGCAGCAGCGGGGGGGTCTATGGCTACACCTTC. Translating gives CASSSGGVYGYTF.